The 30 T cell receptor beta chains given below trace back to one sample, sequenced in a study of blood T cell repertoires in COVID-19. Using immunoSEQ multiplex PCR, the repertoire was profiled, and TCRdb retains in-frame clones only, with some absent. This table holds a few hundred thousand clones, roughly 80% found once. The sequencing input was PBMCs or T cells enriched from blood (not recorded which). Every receptor here comes from a man aged 25 to 45 with acute COVID-19.

For the CDR3, the DNA is TGTGCCAGTAGGCCTTCCCGGACAGGGGTCGATAATTCACCCCTCCACTTT. Residues: CASRPSRTGVDNSPLHF. The chain recombines TRBV19 with TRBJ1-6, with 9 bases fitting TRBD1. J gave up 5 bases and V 6 bases, and 11 bases lay outside the gene matches. The CDR3 length is 17 residues. The V gene's germline CDR1 is LNHDA and CDR2 SQIVND (reference sequence).

V is TRBV19 and J is TRBJ1-2; 7 bases are shared with TRBD1. Germline assignment: CDR1 LNHDA and CDR2 SQIVND (reference sequence). With 6 bases clipped from V and 7 bases from J, the junction kept 8 bases outside the gene matches. The CDR3 runs to 13 residues. CDR3 amino acids: CASRGTASSGYTF. CDR3 in DNA: TGTGCCAGTAGAGGGACAGCTTCGTCTGGCTACACCTTC.

The chain uses TRBV11-2 and TRBJ2-7; D is unclear. The CDR3 length is 15 residues. In germline, CDR1 is SGHAT, CDR2 FQNNGV. V shed 5 bases and J shed 0 bases, with 14 bases lying between them. CDR3 in amino acids: CASSPNNYRSYEQYV. Here the CDR3 DNA reads TGTGCCAGCAGCCCCAACAACTATCGCTCCTACGAGCAGTACGTC.

The chain recombines TRBV7-2 with TRBJ2-2; the match to TRBD2 covers 16 bases. V was clipped by 6 bases and J by 8 bases; unmatched bases: 3. Germline V gene sequence: CDR1 SGHTA, CDR2 FQGNSA. The CDR3 runs to 15 residues. The CDR3 is CASRGLAGGPGELFF. The CDR3 DNA reads TGTGCCAGCAGGGGACTAGCGGGAGGGCCGGGGGAGCTGTTTTTT.

Remarks on this clone: Other DNA sequences within the sample encode an identical CDR3. V usage is TRBV11-3 and J usage is TRBJ2-3; 7 positions agree with TRBD2. Germline values: CDR1 SGHNT, CDR2 YENEEA. The junction had 4 bases not matched to a gene; V was cut back by 0 bases and J by 1 base. The CDR3 is made up of 16 amino acids. CDR3 in amino acids: CASSLDLREGTDTQYF. For the CDR3, the DNA is TGTGCCAGCAGCTTAGATCTACGGGAGGGCACAGATACGCAGTATTTT.

In its sample, this clone was seen once. The rearrangement joins TRBV20-1 to TRBJ2-2; 9 nucleotides agree with TRBD2. The V segment lost 3 bases and the J segment 6 bases; nucleotides outside the gene matches: 2. This CDR3 is 13 amino acids long. Per germline, CDR1 DFQATT and CDR2 SNEGSKA (reference sequence). The CDR3 DNA sequence: TGCAGTGCTAGTCAGCGGGAGGCCGGGGAGCTGTTTTTT. It yields the protein CSASQREAGELFF.

This clone was seen only once. The chain couples TRBV18 to TRBJ1-3; D unresolved. V was cut by 2 bases and J by 7 bases, with 6 bases left in between. Germline V gene sequence: CDR1 KGHSH, CDR2 LQKENI. The CDR3 is 12 amino acids. The CDR3 is CASSPGRNTIYF. CDR3 DNA sequence: TGTGCCAGCTCACCAGGGAGGAACACCATATATTTT.

This clone showed up just once. The chain employs TRBV7-6 and TRBJ1-2; TRBD1 matches 9 bases. CDR3 size: 15 residues. Unmatched junction bases numbered 10, after V lost 5 bases and J lost 6 bases. CDR1 is SGHVS and CDR2 is FNYEAQ in the germline V gene. The CDR3 region has the DNA TGTGCCAGCAGCGTACTGGACAGGGGTCTCGATGGCTACACCTTC. This encodes CASSVLDRGLDGYTF. Filled out from reference TRBV7-6 and TRBJ1-2, the complete variable domain reads GAGVSQSPRYKVTKRGQDVALRCDPISGHVSLYWYRQALGQGPEFLTYFNYEAQQDKSGLPNDRFSAERPEGSISTLTIQRTEQRDSAMYRCASSVLDRGLDGYTFGSGTRLTVV.

Remarks on this clone: The junction departs from germline at one end; a sequencing error may be responsible. The chain has TRBV5-1 and TRBJ2-1; 8 bases agree with TRBD2. Per the germline V gene, CDR1 is SGHRS and CDR2 is YFSETQ. This CDR3 has 14 residues. The CDR3 DNA is TGTGCCAGCAGCTTTCCGGGAGGGTACAATGAGCAGTTCTTC. It specifies CASSFPGGYNEQFF.

CDR3 sequence reads: CASSLSGTAKTIYF. The CDR3, as DNA: TGTGCCAGCAGCTTATCCGGGACAGCCAAGACCATATATTTT. This rearrangement joins TRBV13 to TRBJ1-3; 7 positions match TRBD1. The trim removed 2 bases at V and 10 bases at J, leaving 8 bases unmatched. Germline lookup yields CDR1 PRHDT and CDR2 FYEKMQ (reference sequence). This CDR3 region has 14 residues. Using reference TRBV13 and TRBJ1-3 for the parts outside the CDR3, the full variable domain is AAGVIQSPRHLIKEKRETATLKCYPIPRHDTVYWYQQGPGQDPQFLISFYEKMQSDKGSIPDRFSAQQFSDYHSELNMSSLELGDSALYFCASSLSGTAKTIYFGEGSWLTVV.

The V and J genes are TRBV29-1 and TRBJ1-1; a weak D match, TRBD1 (6 bases). CDR3 length equals 14 residues. The V and J ends lost 4 bases and 4 bases respectively, with 16 bases between them. In germline, CDR1 is SQVTM, CDR2 ANQGSEA. CDR3 nucleotide sequence: TGCAGCGTTGCGTCCAGGGGCGTAGGCACTGAAGCTTTCTTT. Encoded protein: CSVASRGVGTEAFF.

The chain has TRBV10-3 and TRBJ1-1, with D possibly being TRBD1 (6 bases). Trimming left V 6 bases short and J 4 bases short, with 15 bases between. Per the germline V gene, CDR1 is ENHRY and CDR2 is SYGVKD. The CDR3 runs to 14 residues. The CDR3: CAIRLGQSGTEAFF. In DNA, the CDR3 is TGTGCCATCAGATTAGGACAGTCGGGCACTGAAGCTTTCTTT.

The V and J genes are TRBV6-4 and TRBJ1-6; possibly TRBD1 for D (5 bases). The V gene's germline CDR1 is MRHNA and CDR2 SNTAGT. The V and J ends lost 2 bases and 1 base respectively, with 15 bases between them. The CDR3 has 18 residues. CDR3 nucleotides: TGTGCCAGCAGTGACCTAACGGCAGGGAGGTCCTATAATTCACCCCTCCACTTT. Amino acids: CASSDLTAGRSYNSPLHF.

The rearrangement joins TRBV11-2 to TRBJ2-7; 14 nucleotides line up with TRBD2. Germline V gene lookup returns CDR1 SGHAT and CDR2 FQNNGV. The CDR3 loop spans 15 amino acids. V dropped 4 bases and J dropped 4; count of bases not matched to a gene: 3. The CDR3 coding sequence is TGTGCCAGCAGCTCCTGGACTAGCGGGGGGTACGAGCAGTACGTC. This codes for CASSSWTSGGYEQYV.

This chain's CDR3 is CASSWDTSNTGELFF. In DNA form, the CDR3 reads TGTGCCAGCAGTTGGGACACATCGAACACCGGGGAGCTGTTTTTT. The V and J genes are TRBV6-5 and TRBJ2-2; weak D call: TRBD1 (6 bases). Germline V gene sequence: CDR1 MNHEY, CDR2 SVGAGI. The CDR3 runs 15 residues. With 4 bases removed from V and 0 bases from J, the gap between germline ends came to 9 bases.

The V and J genes are TRBV6-6 and TRBJ1-5; D is uncertain. Trimming cost V 2 bases and J 8 bases, with 7 bases left between them. This CDR3 region has 12 residues. Germline lookup yields CDR1 MNHNY and CDR2 SVGAGI (reference sequence). The CDR3 nucleotides read TGTGCCAGCAGTTACGGAGGAGAGCCCCAGCATTTT. It yields the protein CASSYGGEPQHF.

The rearrangement uses TRBV30 and TRBJ2-1, with a weak D call TRBD2 (7 bases). The CDR3 has 12 amino acids. The germline CDR1 and CDR2 sequences are GTSNPN and SVGIG (reference sequence). V gave up 4 bases and J gave up 8 bases, with 12 bases separating them. CDR3 region: CAWKRGGHEQFF. CDR3 DNA: TGTGCCTGGAAAAGGGGGGGACATGAGCAGTTCTTC.

The chain couples TRBV6-4 to TRBJ2-2; perhaps TRBD2 as D (5 bases). The length of the CDR3 is 14 residues. V shed 3 bases and J shed 3 bases, with 8 bases lying between them. Germline CDR1 reads MRHNA; CDR2 reads SNTAGT. The CDR3 region is CASSEGLHTGELFF. CDR3 bases: TGTGCCAGCAGTGAAGGACTCCACACCGGGGAGCTGTTTTTT.

The chain recombines TRBV12-3 or TRBV12-4 with TRBJ1-5; 8 nucleotides agree with TRBD1. The CDR3 runs to 13 residues. Germline trimming cut 7 bases from V and 4 bases from J; bases unmatched to any gene: 3. The CDR3 DNA is TGTGCCAGCAATAACAGGGGGAATCAGCCCCAGCATTTT. Protein sequence: CASNNRGNQPQHF.

V is TRBV15 and J is TRBJ2-1, with TRBD1 matching 8 bases. The CDR3 loop spans 16 amino acids. With V trimmed by 0 bases and J by 5 bases, 6 bases remained unmatched. The germline V gene has CDR1 LNHNV and CDR2 YYDKDF (reference sequence). The CDR3 nucleotides are TGTGCCACCAGCAGAGATCCAGGGGGCGCAGACAATGAGCAGTTCTTC. Its protein is CATSRDPGGADNEQFF.

The gene calls are TRBV28 and TRBJ1-6, with 7 bases aligning to TRBD1. The CDR3 is 15 amino acids. Per the germline V gene, CDR1 is MDHEN and CDR2 is SYDVKM. With V trimmed by 6 bases and J by 4 bases, 6 bases remained unmatched. The DNA for the CDR3 is TGTGCCAGCAGCCTCGGGGGACAGTATAATTCACCCCTCCACTTT. Its translation: CASSLGGQYNSPLHF.

This chain uses TRBV27 with TRBJ1-4; 9 bases agree with TRBD1. Unmatched junction bases numbered 16, after V lost 1 base and J lost 7 bases. The CDR3 is 19 residues long. Germline CDR1 MNHEY, CDR2 SMNVEV (reference sequence). CDR3 bases: TGTGCCAGCAGTTTATACGGCGGGACAGGGCAATACTTTTCTGAAAAACTGTTTTTT. Translated: CASSLYGGTGQYFSEKLFF. Complete variable domain (other parts from reference TRBV27 and TRBJ1-4): EAQVTQNPRYLITVTGKKLTVTCSQNMNHEYMSWYRQDPGLGLRQIYYSMNVEVTDKGDVPEGYKVSRKEKRNFPLILESPSPNQTSLYFCASSLYGGTGQYFSEKLFFGSGTQLSVL.

The chain recombines TRBV5-1 with TRBJ2-7; 7 bases line up with TRBD1. The CDR3 runs to 15 residues. V shed 4 bases and J 0 bases; nucleotides not matched to a gene: 7. Germline V CDR1 and CDR2: SGHRS, YFSETQ. The CDR3 here is CASSNDRAYSYEQYV. The CDR3 DNA is TGCGCCAGCAGCAACGACAGGGCTTACTCCTACGAGCAGTACGTC.

This chain joins TRBV27 and TRBJ2-3, with D possibly matching TRBD2 (6 bases). The CDR3 is made up of 16 amino acids. With 6 bases removed from V and 2 bases from J, the gap between germline ends came to 18 bases. CDR1 is MNHEY, CDR2 SMNVEV, per germline (reference sequence). CDR3 amino acids: CASSPQAGRDTDTQYF. The CDR3 DNA reads TGTGCCAGCAGCCCTCAGGCGGGGCGCGACACAGATACGCAGTATTTT.

This rearrangement joins TRBV5-4 to TRBJ1-2; the match to TRBD1 covers 10 bases. With V trimmed by 5 bases and J by 7 bases, 5 bases remained unmatched. The CDR3 is 13 residues long. Looked up from germline, CDR1 is SGHNT and CDR2 is YYREEE (reference sequence). The CDR3 DNA reads TGTGCCAGCAGTTGGACAGGGGGGCTTGGCTACACCTTC. The encoded protein is CASSWTGGLGYTF. The full variable domain, completed using reference TRBV5-4 and TRBJ1-2, is ETGVTQSPTHLIKTRGQQVTLRCSSQSGHNTVSWYQQALGQGPQFIFQYYREEENGRGNFPPRFSGLQFPNYSSELNVNALELDDSALYLCASSWTGGLGYTFGSGTRLTVV.

This chain connects TRBV6-2 or TRBV6-3 to TRBJ1-5; perhaps TRBD1 as D (5 bases). The germline V gene has CDR1 MNHEY and CDR2 SVGEGT. This CDR3 comprises 13 residues. The germline V and J ends were trimmed by 6 bases and 4 bases, with 10 bases remaining between them. CDR3 protein: CASSWGGNQPQHF. CDR3 sequence (DNA): TGTGCCAGCAGCTGGGGGGGAAATCAGCCCCAGCATTTT.

V gene TRBV28 combines with J gene TRBJ1-5; possibly TRBD1 for D (6 bases). V lost 10 bases to trimming and J lost 3 bases, with 13 bases between them. Germline CDR1 MDHEN, CDR2 SYDVKM. This CDR3 comprises 13 residues. The CDR3 spells CAIQGTHNQPQHF. The CDR3, as DNA: TGTGCCATACAGGGAACCCACAATCAGCCCCAGCATTTT. Full variable domain (remainder filled in from reference TRBV28 and TRBJ1-5): DVKVTQSSRYLVKRTGEKVFLECVQDMDHENMFWYRQDPGLGLRLIYFSYDVKMKEKGDIPEGYSVSREKKERFSLILESASTNQTSMYLCAIQGTHNQPQHFGDGTRLSIL.

The chain is built from TRBV14 and TRBJ1-2; 10 nucleotides match TRBD1. The V gene end was trimmed by 3 bases and the J gene end by 3 bases; junction bases not matched to a gene: 1. The germline V gene has CDR1 SGHDN and CDR2 FVKESK. The CDR3 contains 14 residues. CDR3 DNA sequence: TGTGCCAGCAGCCACGGGACAGGGGACTATGGCTACACCTTC. This encodes CASSHGTGDYGYTF.

The V and J genes are TRBV9 and TRBJ1-4, with D unclear. V was cut by 1 base and J by 6 bases, with 4 bases left in between. The CDR3 is 12 residues long. The germline V gene has CDR1 SGDLS and CDR2 YYNGEE. The CDR3 sequence is CASSVSDEKLFF. The CDR3 DNA follows: TGTGCCAGCAGCGTATCCGATGAAAAACTGTTTTTT.

The J gene is TRBJ2-3, the V gene TRBV28, with TRBD2 identical over 8 bases. Germline values: CDR1 MDHEN, CDR2 SYDVKM. V gave up 2 bases and J gave up 2 bases; unmatched junction bases: 3. The CDR3 consists of 15 residues. CDR3: CASSLGAGVTDTQYF. CDR3 nucleotides: TGTGCCAGCAGTTTAGGAGCGGGAGTCACAGATACGCAGTATTTT.